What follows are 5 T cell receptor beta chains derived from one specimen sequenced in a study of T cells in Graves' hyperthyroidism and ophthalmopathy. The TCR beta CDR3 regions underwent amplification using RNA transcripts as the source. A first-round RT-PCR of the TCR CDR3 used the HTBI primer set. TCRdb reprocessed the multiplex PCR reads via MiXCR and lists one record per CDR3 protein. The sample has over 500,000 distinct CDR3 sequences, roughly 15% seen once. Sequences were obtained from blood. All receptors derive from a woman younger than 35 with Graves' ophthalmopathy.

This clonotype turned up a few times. The CDR3 nucleotides are TGTGCCAGCAGCTCAAACCCTAGGAAGCAGTTCTTC. Encoded protein: CASSSNPRKQFF. The chain recombines TRBV11-3 with TRBJ2-1; D is unclear. V lost 4 bases and J lost 11, with 12 bases in between. The CDR3 extends over 12 amino acids. Germline lookup yields CDR1 SGHNT and CDR2 YENEEA.

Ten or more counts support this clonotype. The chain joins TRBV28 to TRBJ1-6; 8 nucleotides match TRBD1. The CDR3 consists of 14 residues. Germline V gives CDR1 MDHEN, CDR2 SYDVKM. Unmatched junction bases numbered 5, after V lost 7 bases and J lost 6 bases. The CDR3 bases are TGTGCCAGCAAGTATGGACAGGGTAATTCACCCCTCCACTTT. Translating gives CASKYGQGNSPLHF.

For the CDR3, the DNA is TGTGCCAGCAGCTTCGGGACTAGCGGCTCCTACAATGAGCAGTTCTTC. Translated, it gives CASSFGTSGSYNEQFF. The chain couples TRBV7-3 to TRBJ2-1; TRBD2 agrees at 11 bases. The ends lost 3 bases at V and 0 bases at J; junction bases unmatched: 1. Germline V gene lookup returns CDR1 SGHTA and CDR2 FQGTGA. The CDR3 has 16 residues.

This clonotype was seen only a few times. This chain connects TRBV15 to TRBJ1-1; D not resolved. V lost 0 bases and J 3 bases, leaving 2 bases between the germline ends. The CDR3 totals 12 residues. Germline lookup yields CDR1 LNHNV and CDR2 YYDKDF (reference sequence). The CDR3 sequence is CATSRDHTEAFF. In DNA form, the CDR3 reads TGTGCCACCAGCAGAGATCACACTGAAGCTTTCTTT. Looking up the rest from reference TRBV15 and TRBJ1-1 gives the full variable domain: DAMVIQNPRYQVTQFGKPVTLSCSQTLNHNVMYWYQQKSSQAPKLLFHYYDKDFNNEADTPDNFQSRRPNTSFCFLDIRSPGLGDTAMYLCATSRDHTEAFFGQGTRLTVV.

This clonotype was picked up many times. DNA of the CDR3: TGTGCCAGCAGCGCCCCGGGACTAGCGTCCACAGATACGCAGTATTTT. Its translation: CASSAPGLASTDTQYF. The chain is built from TRBV7-9 and TRBJ2-3, with 10 bases that match TRBD2. The CDR3 is made up of 16 amino acids. The germline gives CDR1 SEHNR, CDR2 FQNEAQ (reference sequence). With V trimmed by 5 bases and J by 2 bases, 7 bases remained unmatched. The full variable domain, its missing parts supplied by reference TRBV7-9 and TRBJ2-3, is DTGVSQNPRHKITKRGQNVTFRCDPISEHNRLYWYRQTLGQGPEFLTYFQNEAQLEKSRLLSDRFSAERPKGSFSTLEIQRTEQGDSAMYLCASSAPGLASTDTQYFGPGTRLTVL.